These 23 T cell receptor beta chains were sequenced from one sample in a study of identical twins. TCRdb redid the calling of the 5' RACE reads with MiXCR, one entry per CDR3 protein. The data contain roughly 470,000 distinct CDR3 sequences, 13% to 15% of them singletons. The sample was also reused in another study, on yellow fever vaccine responses in identical twins.

Sequencing was performed on CD4+ T cells sorted from blood. The receptors derive from a woman aged 18 to 35 in good health.

With respect to this clonotype: The germline gene is not matched at one end of the junction; a read error may be the cause. This rearrangement joins TRBV3-1 to TRBJ2-7, with D maybe TRBD2 (5 bases). Per the germline V gene, CDR1 is LGHDT and CDR2 is YNNKEL (reference sequence). The CDR3 is made up of 15 amino acids. The CDR3 DNA sequence: TGTGCCTGCAGCCAAGCCCAAGGGAGCTCCTACGAGCAGTACTTC. Protein product: CACSQAQGSSYEQYF.

At least ten counts were recorded for this clonotype. The rearrangement uses TRBV10-3 and TRBJ1-5; a possible D gene is TRBD1 (6 bases). CDR3 length: 14 residues. Germline assignment: CDR1 ENHRY and CDR2 SYGVKD. Trimming pared 4 bases from V and 4 bases from J, leaving 11 bases between. The CDR3 region is CAISARQENQPQHF. The CDR3 DNA follows: TGTGCCATCAGTGCAAGACAGGAAAATCAGCCCCAGCATTTT.

This clonotype occurred a few times. CDR3 DNA sequence: TGTGCCAGCAGTTCTACCCCCGAGCGGGCCAAAAACATTCAGTACTTC. Translation: CASSSTPERAKNIQYF. This rearrangement joins TRBV27 to TRBJ2-4; D is possibly TRBD2 (5 bases). The CDR3 covers 16 residues. Germline CDR1 is MNHEY and CDR2 is SMNVEV (reference sequence). V was trimmed by 4 bases and J by 1 base, leaving 14 bases between them.

This clonotype was counted ten times or more. The genes are TRBV11-2 and TRBJ2-7; the D is unclear. Germline V gene sequence: CDR1 SGHAT, CDR2 FQNNGV. The CDR3 contains 15 residues. Trimming removed 2 bases at V and 6 bases at J, with 17 bases between. The CDR3: CASSLSEVLGGEQYF. The DNA for the CDR3 is TGTGCCAGCAGCTTATCCGAGGTGCTCGGTGGCGAGCAGTACTTC.

The CDR3 is CASTPSHETQYF. As DNA, the CDR3 is TGTGCCAGCACCCCTTCGCACGAGACCCAGTACTTC. V and J are TRBV12-3 or TRBV12-4 and TRBJ2-5, with D uncertain. This CDR3 spans 12 amino acids. Trimming pared 7 bases from V and 5 bases from J, leaving 11 bases between.

This clonotype was counted ten times or more. The chain combines TRBV5-1 with TRBJ2-1; no reliable D call. Trimming pared 0 bases from V and 3 bases from J, leaving 16 bases between. Germline CDR1 SGHRS, CDR2 YFSETQ. The CDR3 spans 17 residues. CDR3 sequence: CASSLDAVVRSYNEQFF. In DNA, the CDR3 is TGCGCCAGCAGCTTGGACGCTGTGGTGCGGAGCTACAATGAGCAGTTCTTC.

This sequence joins TRBV5-1 and TRBJ2-4, with 14 bases lining up with TRBD2. Germline CDR1 SGHRS, CDR2 YFSETQ. Trimming at V came to 4 bases and at J to 1 base, leaving 7 bases not matched to a gene. The CDR3 consists of 18 residues. The CDR3 sequence is CASSPGTSGRWAKNIQYF. CDR3 bases: TGCGCCAGCAGCCCCGGGACTAGCGGGAGATGGGCCAAAAACATTCAGTACTTC.

In this sample, this clonotype turned up many times. The gene calls are TRBV29-1 and TRBJ2-5; D could derive from TRBD1 or TRBD2 (5 bases each). There are 14 residues in the CDR3. The V and J ends lost 3 bases and 4 bases respectively, with 15 bases between them. Germline CDR1 SQVTM, CDR2 ANQGSEA. The CDR3 spells CSVDRDRGGETQYF. In DNA, the CDR3 is TGCAGCGTTGACAGGGATCGGGGTGGAGAGACCCAGTACTTC. The variable domain in full, completed from reference TRBV29-1 and TRBJ2-5, reads SAVISQKPSRDICQRGTSLTIQCQVDSQVTMMFWYRQQPGQSLTLIATANQGSEATYESGFVIDKFPISRPNLTFSTLTVSNMSPEDSSIYLCSVDRDRGGETQYFGPGTRLLVL.

This chain uses TRBV28 with TRBJ2-1, with D possibly matching TRBD2 (6 bases). The CDR3 covers 12 residues. Germline assignment: CDR1 MDHEN and CDR2 SYDVKM. The V end was cut by 6 bases, the J end by 9 bases, with 12 bases between. The CDR3 region is CASRDLAIEQFF. DNA for the CDR3: TGTGCCAGCAGAGACCTAGCGATTGAGCAGTTCTTC.

This clonotype was detected a few times. The V gene is TRBV6-1, the J gene TRBJ2-7; D is unresolved. Germline CDR1 MNHNS, CDR2 SASEGT. This CDR3 contains 14 residues. The V gene lost 6 bases and the J gene lost 1 base, with 13 bases spanning the gap. The CDR3 region is CASSHDPNSYEQYF. In nucleotides, the CDR3 is TGTGCCAGCAGCCACGACCCGAATTCCTACGAGCAGTACTTC.

CDR3 sequence reads: CASSTDRGSYNEQFF. CDR3 nucleotide sequence: TGTGCCAGTAGTACGGACAGGGGTTCCTACAATGAGCAGTTCTTC. The chain links TRBV19 to TRBJ2-1; 9 bases are a match to TRBD1. The CDR3 extends over 15 amino acids. V lost 4 bases and J lost 1; bases outside the gene matches: 2. CDR1 is LNHDA, CDR2 SQIVND, per germline (reference sequence).

This clonotype was found a few times. The V gene is TRBV9, the J gene TRBJ2-1; D ambiguous. The CDR3 has 13 residues. Germline V gene lookup returns CDR1 SGDLS and CDR2 YYNGEE. The V end was cut by 0 bases, the J end by 11 bases, with 12 bases between. This chain's CDR3 is CASSVASTTQQFF. The CDR3 region has the DNA TGTGCCAGCAGCGTAGCTAGTACCACCCAGCAGTTCTTC.

The rearrangement joins TRBV15 to TRBJ2-4; D gene unclear. This CDR3 comprises 13 residues. Germline CDR1 LNHNV, CDR2 YYDKDF (reference sequence). The germline V and J ends were trimmed by 2 bases and 5 bases, with 7 bases remaining between them. This chain's CDR3 is CATSRQKENIQYF. The CDR3 DNA is TGTGCCACCAGCAGACAGAAAGAAAACATTCAGTACTTC.

This clonotype has just a few counts. The J gene is TRBJ2-1, the V gene TRBV19; D not certain. The CDR3 runs 10 residues. The germline V gene has CDR1 LNHDA and CDR2 SQIVND (reference sequence). V lost 10 bases and J lost 7, with 8 bases in between. CDR3 coding DNA: TGTGCCACCTATTGGAATGAGCAGTTCTTC. It codes for CATYWNEQFF.

Only a few counts were recorded for this clonotype. The V call is TRBV5-4, the J call TRBJ2-7; no definite D call. The CDR3 length is 13 residues. The V end lost 1 base, the J end lost 6 bases, and 11 bases lay between the germline ends. CDR1 and CDR2 from the germline V gene are SGHNT and YYREEE (reference sequence). CDR3 bases: TGTGCCAGCAGCTTGCAAGGTCTCGGCGAGCAGTACTTC. This sequence encodes CASSLQGLGEQYF. Combining the CDR3 with reference TRBV5-4 and TRBJ2-7 gives the whole variable domain ETGVTQSPTHLIKTRGQQVTLRCSSQSGHNTVSWYQQALGQGPQFIFQYYREEENGRGNFPPRFSGLQFPNYSSELNVNALELDDSALYLCASSLQGLGEQYFGPGTRLTVT.

This clonotype was recorded at least ten times. The chain links TRBV12-3 or TRBV12-4 to TRBJ2-1; D may be TRBD1 or TRBD2 (6 bases each). The CDR3 consists of 16 residues. V lost 6 bases to trimming and J lost 6 bases, with 21 bases between them. CDR3 residues: CASSPSGASPFNEQFF. CDR3 bases: TGTGCCAGCAGCCCCTCGGGGGCTAGTCCTTTCAATGAGCAGTTCTTC.

The gene calls are TRBV7-3 and TRBJ2-3; 8 bases fit TRBD2. V was clipped by 5 bases and J by 11 bases; unmatched bases: 6. From germline, CDR1 is SGHTA and CDR2 FQGTGA. The CDR3 spans 12 residues. In DNA form, the CDR3 reads TGTGCCAGCAGCAGAGCGGGGGAGGGGCAGTATTTT. It translates to CASSRAGEGQYF.

The gene calls are TRBV6-2 or TRBV6-3 and TRBJ2-1; 15 bases line up with TRBD2. The CDR3 covers 19 residues. Germline lookup yields CDR1 MNHEY and CDR2 SVGEGT. J was trimmed by 0 bases and V by 7 bases; bases with no gene match: 10. Written as DNA, the CDR3 is TGTGCCAGCACCAAATCGGGACTAGCGGGAGGTAGCTCCTACAATGAGCAGTTCTTC. Protein product: CASTKSGLAGGSSYNEQFF.

This clonotype was found many times. This chain links TRBV18 with TRBJ2-2, with a weak D call TRBD2 (5 bases). The CDR3 has 16 residues. From germline, CDR1 is KGHSH and CDR2 LQKENI. The ends were cut back, 3 bases at V and 8 bases at J, with 19 bases in the middle. CDR3 DNA: TGTGCCAGCTCACCGGCGTGGACTCCGACGTCGGGGGAGCTGTTTTTT. It codes for CASSPAWTPTSGELFF.

The J gene is TRBJ1-6, the V gene TRBV27, with D possibly TRBD1 on 5 matching bases. The CDR3 is 16 amino acids. CDR1 MNHEY and CDR2 SMNVEV come from the germline V gene (reference sequence). Trimming stripped 6 bases from V and 4 bases from J, with 16 bases between. The CDR3 here is CASSLGRDKYNSPLHF. CDR3 sequence (DNA): TGTGCCAGCAGCTTGGGACGCGATAAGTATAATTCACCCCTCCACTTT.

A few counts support this clonotype. V gene TRBV3-1 combines with J gene TRBJ2-7; TRBD1 aligns across 7 bases. Germline CDR1 LGHDT, CDR2 YNNKEL (reference sequence). V lost 1 base to trimming and J lost 5 bases; unmatched junction nucleotides: 5. The CDR3 length is 14 residues. The CDR3 region is CASSQGPGGNEQYF. CDR3 nucleotide sequence: TGTGCCAGCAGCCAAGGCCCAGGGGGTAACGAGCAGTACTTC.

There are many counts of this clonotype. The rearrangement joins TRBV15 to TRBJ2-3; TRBD1 might be the D (5 bases). Germline CDR1 LNHNV, CDR2 YYDKDF (reference sequence). CDR3 length: 17 amino acids. Between the trimmed V and J ends, which lost 3 bases and 2 bases, there was a span of 18 bases. The CDR3: CATSSFPRQTTTDTQYF. The CDR3 nucleotides read TGTGCCACCAGCAGTTTTCCCCGACAGACGACCACAGATACGCAGTATTTT.

The CDR3 coding sequence is TGCGCCAGCAGCCTTACCCCGACTAGCGGGAGAGTCGAGACCCAGTACTTC. It is translated as CASSLTPTSGRVETQYF. The chain has TRBV5-1 and TRBJ2-5; TRBD2 matches 12 bases. Germline trimming cut 4 bases from V and 5 bases from J; bases unmatched to any gene: 12. Looked up from germline, CDR1 is SGHRS and CDR2 is YFSETQ. The CDR3 sequence is 17 residues long.